Described below is a single T cell receptor (beta chain) sequence and its context. This record comes from a study of control samples from healthy donors and cancer patients. The repertoire was sequenced with immunoSEQ multiplex PCR; TCRdb's copy has only in-frame clones and lacks some. Found here are about 100,000 clones, roughly 90% of them singletons; the top ten hold 15% to 20%. This receptor was identified in a woman aged 45 to 65 in good health. Material: blood.

In nucleotides, the CDR3 is TGTGCCAGCTCACGCTTGGGACTAGCGGGAGAGGGTGGCCAGTTCTTC. Amino acid sequence: CASSRLGLAGEGGQFF. The genes are TRBV18 and TRBJ2-1; 14 bases match TRBD2. The CDR3 contains 16 residues. Unmatched junction bases numbered 12, after V lost 4 bases and J lost 13 bases. Germline CDR1 reads KGHSH; CDR2 reads LQKENI.